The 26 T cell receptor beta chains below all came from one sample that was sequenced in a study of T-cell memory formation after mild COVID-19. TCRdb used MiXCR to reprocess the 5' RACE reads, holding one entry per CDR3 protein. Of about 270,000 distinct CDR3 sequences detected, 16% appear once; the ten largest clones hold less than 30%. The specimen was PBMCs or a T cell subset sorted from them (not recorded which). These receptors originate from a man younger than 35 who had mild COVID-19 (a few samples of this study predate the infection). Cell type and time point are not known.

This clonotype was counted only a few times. The CDR3 reads CASSLEVQGVSSGNTIYF. The CDR3 DNA reads TGTGCCAGCAGCTTAGAGGTCCAGGGGGTCAGCTCTGGAAACACCATATATTTT. The gene calls are TRBV7-2 and TRBJ1-3, with 7 bases identical to TRBD1. The trim removed 1 base at V and 0 bases at J, leaving 9 bases unmatched. This CDR3 region has 18 residues. CDR1 is SGHTA and CDR2 is FQGNSA in the germline V gene.

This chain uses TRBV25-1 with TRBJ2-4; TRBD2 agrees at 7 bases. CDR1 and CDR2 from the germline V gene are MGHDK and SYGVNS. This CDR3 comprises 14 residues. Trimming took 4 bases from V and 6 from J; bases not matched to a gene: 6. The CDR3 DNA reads TGTGCCAGCAGTGCCTATGGGGGGGGAAACATTCAGTACTTC. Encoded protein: CASSAYGGGNIQYF.

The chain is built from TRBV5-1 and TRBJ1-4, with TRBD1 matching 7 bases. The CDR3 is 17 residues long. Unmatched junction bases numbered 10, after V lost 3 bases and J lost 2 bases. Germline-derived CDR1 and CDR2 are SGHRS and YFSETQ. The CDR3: CASSYRGSDSTNEKLFF. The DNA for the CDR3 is TGCGCCAGCAGCTACAGGGGAAGTGATTCTACTAATGAAAAACTGTTTTTT.

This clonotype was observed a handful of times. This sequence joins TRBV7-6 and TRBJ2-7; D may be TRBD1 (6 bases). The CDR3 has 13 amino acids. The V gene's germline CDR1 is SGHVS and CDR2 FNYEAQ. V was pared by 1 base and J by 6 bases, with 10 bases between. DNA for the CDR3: TGTGCCAGCAGCTTAGGGCAGGGGCTCGAGCAGTACGTC. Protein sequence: CASSLGQGLEQYV.

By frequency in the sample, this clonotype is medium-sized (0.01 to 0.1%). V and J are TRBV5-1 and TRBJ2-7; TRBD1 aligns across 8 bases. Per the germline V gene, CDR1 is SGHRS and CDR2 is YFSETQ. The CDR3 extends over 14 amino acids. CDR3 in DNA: TGCGCCAGCAGCTTGACCTCCGGGACAGGCACATTGTTCGTC. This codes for CASSLTSGTGTLFV.

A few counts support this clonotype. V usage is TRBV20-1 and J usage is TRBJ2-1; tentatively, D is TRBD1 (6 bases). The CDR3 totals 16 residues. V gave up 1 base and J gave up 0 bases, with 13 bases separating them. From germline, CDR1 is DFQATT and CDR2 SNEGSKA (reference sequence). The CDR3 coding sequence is TGCAGTGCTAGAGCTACTTCAGGGGCCTCCTACAATGAGCAGTTCTTC. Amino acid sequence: CSARATSGASYNEQFF.

CDR3 sequence reads: CASSQDEGLLNQPQHF. The CDR3 DNA sequence: TGCGCCAGCAGCCAAGATGAGGGGCTACTCAATCAGCCCCAGCATTTT. V usage is TRBV4-1 and J usage is TRBJ1-5; D perhaps matches TRBD1 (5 bases). This CDR3 comprises 16 residues. Looked up from germline, CDR1 is MGHRA and CDR2 is YSYEKL. Deletions cut 0 bases from V and 3 bases from J, with 12 bases between.

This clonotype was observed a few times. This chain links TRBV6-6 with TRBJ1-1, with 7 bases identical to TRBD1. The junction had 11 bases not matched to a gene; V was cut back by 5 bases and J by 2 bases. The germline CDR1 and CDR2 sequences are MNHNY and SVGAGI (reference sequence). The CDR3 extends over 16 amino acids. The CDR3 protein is CASSPYRDSRNTEAFF. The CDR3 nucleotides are TGTGCCAGCAGTCCATACCGGGACAGTAGAAACACTGAAGCTTTCTTT.

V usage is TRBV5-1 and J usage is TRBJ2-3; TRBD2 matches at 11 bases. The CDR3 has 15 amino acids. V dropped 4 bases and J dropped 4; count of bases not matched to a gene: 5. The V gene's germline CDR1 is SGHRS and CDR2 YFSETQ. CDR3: CASSDLAGGPDTQYF. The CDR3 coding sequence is TGCGCCAGCAGCGATCTAGCGGGGGGCCCAGATACGCAGTATTTT.

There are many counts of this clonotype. The CDR3: CASSRDYYTDTQYF. The CDR3 nucleotides are TGTGCCAGCAGCCGGGACTATTACACAGATACGCAGTATTTT. The chain employs TRBV7-2 and TRBJ2-3; 7 bases agree with TRBD2. There are 14 residues in the CDR3. CDR1 is SGHTA, CDR2 FQGNSA, per germline. Trimming removed 5 bases from V and 2 bases from J; junction bases left unmatched: 4.

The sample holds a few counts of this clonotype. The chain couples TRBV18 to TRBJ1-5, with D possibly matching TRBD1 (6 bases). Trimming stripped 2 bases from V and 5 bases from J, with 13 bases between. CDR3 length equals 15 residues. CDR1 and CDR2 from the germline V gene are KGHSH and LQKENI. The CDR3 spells CASSPTGFVDQPQHF. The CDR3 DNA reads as TGTGCCAGCTCACCAACAGGGTTCGTGGATCAGCCCCAGCATTTT.

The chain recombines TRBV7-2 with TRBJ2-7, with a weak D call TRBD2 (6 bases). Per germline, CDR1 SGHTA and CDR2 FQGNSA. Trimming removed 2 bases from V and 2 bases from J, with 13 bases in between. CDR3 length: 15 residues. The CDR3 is CASSLWRADTYEQYF. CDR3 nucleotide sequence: TGTGCCAGCAGCTTATGGAGGGCAGACACCTACGAGCAGTACTTC.

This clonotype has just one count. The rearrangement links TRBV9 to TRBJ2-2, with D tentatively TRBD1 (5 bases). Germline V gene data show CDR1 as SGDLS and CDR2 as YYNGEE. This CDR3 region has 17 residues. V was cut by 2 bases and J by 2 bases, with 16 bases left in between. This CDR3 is CASSVPRQFQNTGELFF. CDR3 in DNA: TGTGCCAGCAGCGTCCCTCGACAGTTCCAAAACACCGGGGAGCTGTTTTTT.

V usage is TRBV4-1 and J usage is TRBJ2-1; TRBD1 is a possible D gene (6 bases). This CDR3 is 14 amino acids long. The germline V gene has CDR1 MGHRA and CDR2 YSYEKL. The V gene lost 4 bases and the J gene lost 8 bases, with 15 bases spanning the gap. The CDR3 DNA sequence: TGCGCCAGCAGCCTGAGACAGGTTCCCGATGAGCAGTTCTTC. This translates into CASSLRQVPDEQFF.

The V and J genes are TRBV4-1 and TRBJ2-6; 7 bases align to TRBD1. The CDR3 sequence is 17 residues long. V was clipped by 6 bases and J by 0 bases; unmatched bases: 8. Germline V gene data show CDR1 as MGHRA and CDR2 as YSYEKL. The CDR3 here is CASSPGQVRSGANVLTF. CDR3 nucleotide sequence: TGCGCCAGCAGTCCAGGACAGGTACGCTCTGGGGCCAACGTCCTGACTTTC.

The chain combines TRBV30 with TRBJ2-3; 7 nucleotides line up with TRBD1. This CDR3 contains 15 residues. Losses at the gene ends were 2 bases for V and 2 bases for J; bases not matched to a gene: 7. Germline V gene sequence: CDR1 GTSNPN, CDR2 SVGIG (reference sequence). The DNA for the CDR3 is TGTGCCTGGAGTCACGGGACAGCTAACACAGATACGCAGTATTTT. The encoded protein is CAWSHGTANTDTQYF. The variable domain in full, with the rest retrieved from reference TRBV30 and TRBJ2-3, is SQTIHQWPATLVQPVGSPLSLECTVEGTSNPNLYWYRQAAGRGLQLLFYSVGIGQISSEVPQNLSASRPQDRQFILSSKKLLLSDSGFYLCAWSHGTANTDTQYFGPGTRLTVL.

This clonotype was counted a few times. The CDR3 nucleotides read TGCGCCAGCAGCAGGACAGGGTCCGGCAATGAGCAGTTCTTC. Its protein product is CASSRTGSGNEQFF. The chain uses TRBV5-1 and TRBJ2-1, with 8 bases matching TRBD1. J was trimmed by 6 bases and V by 4 bases; bases with no gene match: 6. This CDR3 contains 14 residues. The germline CDR1 and CDR2 sequences are SGHRS and YFSETQ.

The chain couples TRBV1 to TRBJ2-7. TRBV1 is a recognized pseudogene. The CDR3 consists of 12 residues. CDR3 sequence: CTSSVDDYEQYV. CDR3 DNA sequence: TGCACCAGCAGCGTCGATGACTACGAGCAGTACGTC.

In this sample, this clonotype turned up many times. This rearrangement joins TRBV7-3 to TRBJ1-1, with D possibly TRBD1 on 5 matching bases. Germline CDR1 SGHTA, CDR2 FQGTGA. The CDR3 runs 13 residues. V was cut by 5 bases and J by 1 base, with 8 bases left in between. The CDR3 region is CASSKQENTEAFF. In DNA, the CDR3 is TGTGCCAGCAGCAAACAGGAGAACACTGAAGCTTTCTTT.

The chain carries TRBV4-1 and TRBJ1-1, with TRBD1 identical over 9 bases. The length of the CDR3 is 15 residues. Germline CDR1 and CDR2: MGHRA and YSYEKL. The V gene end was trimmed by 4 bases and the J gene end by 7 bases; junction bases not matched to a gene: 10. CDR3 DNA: TGCGCCAGCAGCCTGACGGAGACAGGGGGGGGTGAAGCTTTCTTT. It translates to CASSLTETGGGEAFF.

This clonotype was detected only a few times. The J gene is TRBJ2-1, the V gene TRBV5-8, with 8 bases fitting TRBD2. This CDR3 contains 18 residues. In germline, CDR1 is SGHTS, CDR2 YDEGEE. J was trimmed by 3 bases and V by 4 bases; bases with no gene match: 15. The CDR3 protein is CASSPRRSGGAGYNEQFF. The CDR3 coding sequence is TGTGCCAGCAGCCCCCGTCGCAGCGGGGGTGCGGGCTACAATGAGCAGTTCTTC.

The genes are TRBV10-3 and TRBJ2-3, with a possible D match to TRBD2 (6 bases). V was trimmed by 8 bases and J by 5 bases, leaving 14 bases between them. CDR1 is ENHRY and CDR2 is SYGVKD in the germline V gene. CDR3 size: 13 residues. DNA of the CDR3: TGTGCCATCTCACTAGCCCGGGGAGATACGCAGTATTTT. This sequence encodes CAISLARGDTQYF.

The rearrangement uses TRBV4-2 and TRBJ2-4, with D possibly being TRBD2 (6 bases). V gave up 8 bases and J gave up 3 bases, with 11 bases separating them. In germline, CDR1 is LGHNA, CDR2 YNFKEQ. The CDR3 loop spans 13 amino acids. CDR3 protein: CASGTAGKNIQYF. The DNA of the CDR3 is TGTGCCAGCGGTACAGCGGGCAAAAACATTCAGTACTTC.

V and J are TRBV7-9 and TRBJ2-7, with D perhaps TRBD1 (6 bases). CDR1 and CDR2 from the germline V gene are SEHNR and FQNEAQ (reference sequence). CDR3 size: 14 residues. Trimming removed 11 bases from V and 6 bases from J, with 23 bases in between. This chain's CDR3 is CAGATGTDASEQYF. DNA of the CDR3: TGTGCCGGGGCCACAGGGACGGACGCCTCCGAGCAGTACTTC. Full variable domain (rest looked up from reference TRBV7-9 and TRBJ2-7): DTGVSQNPRHKITKRGQNVTFRCDPISEHNRLYWYRQTLGQGPEFLTYFQNEAQLEKSRLLSDRFSAERPKGSFSTLEIQRTEQGDSAMYLCAGATGTDASEQYFGPGTRLTVT.

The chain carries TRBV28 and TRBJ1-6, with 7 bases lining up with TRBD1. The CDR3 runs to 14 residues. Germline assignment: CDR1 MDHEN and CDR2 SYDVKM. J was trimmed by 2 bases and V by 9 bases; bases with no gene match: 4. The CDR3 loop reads CARHRGTYNSPLHF. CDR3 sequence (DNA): TGTGCCAGACACAGGGGAACCTATAATTCACCCCTCCACTTT.

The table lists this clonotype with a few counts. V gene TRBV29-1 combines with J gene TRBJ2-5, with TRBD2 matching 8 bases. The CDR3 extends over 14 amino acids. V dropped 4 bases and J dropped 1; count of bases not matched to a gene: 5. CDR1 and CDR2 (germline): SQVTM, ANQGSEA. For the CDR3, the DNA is TGCAGCGTTGTGGCGGCGGGGGGCCAAGAGACCCAGTACTTC. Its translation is CSVVAAGGQETQYF.